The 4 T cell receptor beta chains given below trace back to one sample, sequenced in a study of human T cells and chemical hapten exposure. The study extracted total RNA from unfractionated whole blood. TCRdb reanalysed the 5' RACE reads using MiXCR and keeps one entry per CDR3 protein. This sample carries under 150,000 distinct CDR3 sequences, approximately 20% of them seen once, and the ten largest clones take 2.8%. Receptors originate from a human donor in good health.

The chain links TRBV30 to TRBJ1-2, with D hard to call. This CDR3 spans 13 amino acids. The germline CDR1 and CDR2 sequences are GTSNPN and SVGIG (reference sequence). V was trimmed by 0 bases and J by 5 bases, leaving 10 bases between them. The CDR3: CAWSVGKKYGYTF. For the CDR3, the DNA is TGTGCCTGGAGTGTCGGAAAGAAATATGGCTACACCTTC.

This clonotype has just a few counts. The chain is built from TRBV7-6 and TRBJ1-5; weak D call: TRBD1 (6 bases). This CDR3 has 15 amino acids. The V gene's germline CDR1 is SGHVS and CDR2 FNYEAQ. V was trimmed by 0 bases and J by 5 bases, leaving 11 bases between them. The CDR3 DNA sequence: TGTGCCAGCAGCTTAGCGCGAGGGGGAGATCAGCCCCAGCATTTT. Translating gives CASSLARGGDQPQHF.

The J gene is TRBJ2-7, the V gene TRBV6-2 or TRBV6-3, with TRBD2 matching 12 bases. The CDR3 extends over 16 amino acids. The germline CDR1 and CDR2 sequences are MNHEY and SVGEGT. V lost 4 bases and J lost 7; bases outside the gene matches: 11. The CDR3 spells CASSSPSSGRAWEQYF. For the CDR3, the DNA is TGTGCCAGCAGTTCCCCTTCTAGCGGGAGGGCCTGGGAGCAGTACTTC.

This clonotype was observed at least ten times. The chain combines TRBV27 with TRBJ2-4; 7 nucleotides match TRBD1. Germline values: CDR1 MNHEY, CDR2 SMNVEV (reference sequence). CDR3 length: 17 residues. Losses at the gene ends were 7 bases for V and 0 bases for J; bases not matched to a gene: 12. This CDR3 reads CASNDPTGDLAKNIQYF. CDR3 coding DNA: TGTGCCAGCAACGACCCTACAGGGGATCTAGCCAAAAACATTCAGTACTTC.